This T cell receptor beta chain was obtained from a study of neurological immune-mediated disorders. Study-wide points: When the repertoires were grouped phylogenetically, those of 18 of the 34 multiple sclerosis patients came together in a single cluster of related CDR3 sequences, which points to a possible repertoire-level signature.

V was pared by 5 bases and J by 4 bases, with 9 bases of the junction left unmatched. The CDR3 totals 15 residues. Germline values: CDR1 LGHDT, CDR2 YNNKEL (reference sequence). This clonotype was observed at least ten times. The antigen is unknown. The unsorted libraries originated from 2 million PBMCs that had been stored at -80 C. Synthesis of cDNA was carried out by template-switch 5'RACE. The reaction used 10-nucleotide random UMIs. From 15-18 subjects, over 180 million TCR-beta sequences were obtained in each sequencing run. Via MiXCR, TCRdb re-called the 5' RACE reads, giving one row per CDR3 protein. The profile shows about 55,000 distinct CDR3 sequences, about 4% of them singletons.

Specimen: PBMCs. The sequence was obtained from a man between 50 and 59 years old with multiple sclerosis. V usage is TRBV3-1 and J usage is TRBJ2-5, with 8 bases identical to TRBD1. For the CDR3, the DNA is TGTGCCAGCAGCGACCGACAGGGGTATCGAGAGACCCAGTACTTC. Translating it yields CASSDRQGYRETQYF.